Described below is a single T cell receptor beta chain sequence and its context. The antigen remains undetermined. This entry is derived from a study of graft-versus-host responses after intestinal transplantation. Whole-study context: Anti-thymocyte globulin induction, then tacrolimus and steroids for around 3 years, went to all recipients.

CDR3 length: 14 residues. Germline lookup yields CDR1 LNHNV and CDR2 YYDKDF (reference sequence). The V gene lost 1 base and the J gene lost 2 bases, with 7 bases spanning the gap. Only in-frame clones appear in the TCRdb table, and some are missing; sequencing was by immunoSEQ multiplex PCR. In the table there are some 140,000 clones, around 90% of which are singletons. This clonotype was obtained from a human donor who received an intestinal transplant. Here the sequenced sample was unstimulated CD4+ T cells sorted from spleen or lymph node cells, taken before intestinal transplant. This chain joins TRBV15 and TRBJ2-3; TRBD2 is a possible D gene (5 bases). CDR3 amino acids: CATSRGETTDTQYF. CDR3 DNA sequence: TGTGCCACCAGCAGAGGGGAGACCACAGATACGCAGTATTTT.